This T cell receptor beta chain was recorded in a study of technical replicates of blood from a few donors. Clones were read by immunoSEQ multiplex PCR, and TCRdb kept only the in-frame ones, dropping some. The sample shows 40,000 to 55,000 clones, 95% to 96% of them seen only once. The CDR3 totals 15 residues. V dropped 2 bases and J dropped 3 bases, with 14 bases sitting between them. The germline gives CDR1 SGDLS, CDR2 YYNGEE. The sample taken for sequencing was T cells isolated from PBMCs. The genes are TRBV9 and TRBJ1-1, with D possibly being TRBD1 (5 bases). The origin of this receptor is a human donor in good health. The CDR3 DNA follows: TGTGCCAGCAGCGTGTCCCCTTGGGGCGACACTGAAGCTTTCTTT. Translation: CASSVSPWGDTEAFF.